These T cell receptor beta chains were read from a single sample in a study of blood T cell repertoires in COVID-19. Generated by immunoSEQ multiplex PCR, the TCRdb table keeps only in-frame clones and is missing some. This sample has about 160,000 clones, with 85% to 90% found just once. Sequenced sample: PBMCs or T cells enriched from blood (not recorded which). Every receptor here comes from a woman aged 50 to 60 who had recovered from COVID-19. Both conserved end residues are part of each CDR3. D genes are given only for firm matches. The listing skips clone size in some rows; elsewhere it reads once, few, many or a size class.

D: TRBD1; size: -; J: TRBJ1-1; V: TRBV19; DNA: TGTGCCAGTAGTGCCGGACAGGGAAAGGATGCTGAAGCTTTCTTT; CDR3: CASSAGQGKDAEAFF
D: -; size: -; J: TRBJ2-3; V: TRBV4-3; DNA: TGCGCCAGCAGCCAAGCAGGGACACCCGACGAGGATACGCAGTATTTT; CDR3: CASSQAGTPDEDTQYF
D: TRBD1; size: -; J: TRBJ1-1; V: TRBV9; DNA: TGTGCCAGCAGCGCCTGGCCCAGGGGGCCCGTAGTGGCTTTCTTT; CDR3: CASSAWPRGPVVAFF
D: -; size: -; J: TRBJ2-7; V: TRBV12-3/TRBV12-4; DNA: TGTGCCAGCAGTTTGAGCCTCCACTACGAGCAGTACTTC; CDR3: CASSLSLHYEQYF
D: TRBD2; size: -; J: TRBJ2-2; V: TRBV7-6; DNA: TGTGCCAGCAGCTGGATAGCGGGGGGAAACACCGGGGAGCTGTTTTTT; CDR3: CASSWIAGGNTGELFF
D: -; size: -; J: TRBJ1-1; V: TRBV2; DNA: TGTGCCAGCAGTGAATGGAAGGGGATGGGCACTGAAGCTTTCTTT; CDR3: CASSEWKGMGTEAFF
D: TRBD1; size: -; J: TRBJ2-3; V: TRBV2; DNA: TGTGCCAGCGACAGGGGGGCCACAGATACGCAGTATTTT; CDR3: CASDRGATDTQYF
D: -; size: -; J: TRBJ2-5; V: TRBV30; DNA: TGTGCCTGGAGTGTACAATTGAGGACAGAGCGATCCGAGACCCAGTACTTC; CDR3: CAWSVQLRTERSETQYF
D: -; size: -; J: TRBJ1-1; V: TRBV3-1/TRBV3-2; DNA: TGTGCCAGCAGCCACCTGGCGGGTGGAGGAATGAACACTGAAGCTTTCTTT; CDR3: CASSHLAGGGMNTEAFF
D: -; size: -; J: TRBJ1-2; V: TRBV19; DNA: TGTGCCAGTAGTGGCACAGGTGAAGGGGATGGCTACACCTTC; CDR3: CASSGTGEGDGYTF
D: TRBD1; size: -; J: TRBJ2-7; V: TRBV7-8; DNA: TGTGCCAGCAGTCTGGACAGGGGGCGCCTTGGGTACGAGCAGTACTTC; CDR3: CASSLDRGRLGYEQYF
D: -; size: -; J: TRBJ1-5; V: TRBV6-5; DNA: TGTGCCAGTCAGGGGTATAGCAATCAGCCCCAGCATTTT; CDR3: CASQGYSNQPQHF
D: -; size: -; J: TRBJ1-2; V: TRBV5-1; DNA: TGCGCCAGCAGCTTGTTAGGGGATTCTGGTATTGCGGACACCTTC; CDR3: CASSLLGDSGIADTF
D: -; size: -; J: TRBJ1-1; V: TRBV5-1; DNA: TGCGCCAGCAGCCCCGGGACACCCAACACTGAAGCTTTCTTT; CDR3: CASSPGTPNTEAFF
D: -; size: -; J: TRBJ1-1; V: TRBV6-5; DNA: TGTGCCAGCAGGTGGGAGGTAAACACTGAAGCTTTCTTT; CDR3: CASRWEVNTEAFF
D: TRBD1; size: -; J: TRBJ1-3; V: TRBV7-2; DNA: TGTGCCAGCAGCTTGAAGAGCACAGGGGGCGCATATGGAAACACCATATATTTT; CDR3: CASSLKSTGGAYGNTIYF
D: TRBD2; size: -; J: TRBJ2-2; V: TRBV5-6; DNA: TGTGCCAGCAGCTCCTATGGCGGGGGGGCTACCGGGGAGCTGTTTTTT; CDR3: CASSSYGGGATGELFF
D: -; size: -; J: TRBJ1-5; V: TRBV12-3/TRBV12-4; DNA: TGTGCCAGCAGTTTAGCCATTCAGCCCCAGCATTTT; CDR3: CASSLAIQPQHF
D: TRBD2; size: -; J: TRBJ2-2; V: TRBV11-2; DNA: TGTGCCAGCAGCGACGGGACTAAACTCACCGGGGAGCTGTTTTTT; CDR3: CASSDGTKLTGELFF
D: TRBD2; size: -; J: TRBJ2-5; V: TRBV6-4; DNA: TGTGCCAGCGGCCCCCGTGCTAGCGGGGCCCAAGAGACCCAGTACTTC; CDR3: CASGPRASGAQETQYF
D: TRBD1; size: -; J: TRBJ1-5; V: TRBV10-3; DNA: TGTGCCACACAGGGGGCTGGCAATCAGCCCCAGCATTTT; CDR3: CATQGAGNQPQHF
D: TRBD1; size: -; J: TRBJ1-2; V: TRBV7-2; DNA: TGTGCCAGCAGCTTGGGACAGGTGAGAGGCTACACCTTC; CDR3: CASSLGQVRGYTF
D: TRBD1; size: -; J: TRBJ2-5; V: TRBV5-4; DNA: TGTGCCAGCAGCGAGACAGGGGTAGAGACCCAGTACTTC; CDR3: CASSETGVETQYF
D: -; size: few; J: TRBJ1-6; V: TRBV7-3; DNA: TGTGCCAGCAGCGTAGACTATAATTCACCCCTCCACTTT; CDR3: CASSVDYNSPLHF
D: -; size: -; J: TRBJ2-7; V: TRBV19; DNA: TGTGCCAGTACCGACACGACCGGCTACGAGCAGTACTTC; CDR3: CASTDTTGYEQYF
D: -; size: few; J: TRBJ1-2; V: TRBV11-3; DNA: TGTGCCAGCAGCTTAGACACAGCTAACTATGGCTACACCTTC; CDR3: CASSLDTANYGYTF
D: -; size: -; J: TRBJ1-1; V: TRBV6-2/TRBV6-3; DNA: TGTGCCAGCAGCCAACTCAACACTGAAGCTTTCTTT; CDR3: CASSQLNTEAFF
D: TRBD1; size: -; J: TRBJ2-2; V: TRBV6-2/TRBV6-3; DNA: TGTGCCAGCAGTTTCTCAGGGGGCACGAGCACCGGGGAGCTGTTTTTT; CDR3: CASSFSGGTSTGELFF
D: -; size: few; J: TRBJ1-1; V: TRBV29-1; DNA: TGCAGCGTCCCCTTTGAACAGTTGAACACTGAAGCTTTCTTT; CDR3: CSVPFEQLNTEAFF
D: -; size: -; J: TRBJ1-1; V: TRBV30; DNA: TGTGCCGGAAAGACAGGTAGGGACACTGAAGCTTTCTTT; CDR3: CAGKTGRDTEAFF
D: -; size: -; J: TRBJ2-2; V: TRBV9; DNA: TGTGCCAGCAGCGTAGGCGGTTACAACACCGGGGAGCTGTTTTTT; CDR3: CASSVGGYNTGELFF
D: TRBD1; size: -; J: TRBJ1-2; V: TRBV2; DNA: TGTGCCAGCAGTGAAGCGCTTCAGGGGACAGGGATTAACTATGGCTACACCTTC; CDR3: CASSEALQGTGINYGYTF
D: TRBD1; size: -; J: TRBJ1-2; V: TRBV7-2; DNA: TGTGCCAGCAGCTTAGCCTCGACAGGGATAGGTGGCTACACCTTC; CDR3: CASSLASTGIGGYTF
D: TRBD1; size: -; J: TRBJ1-2; V: TRBV7-9; DNA: TGTGCCAGCAGCTGGGGACAGGGGGTAACGGAGGGCTACACCTTC; CDR3: CASSWGQGVTEGYTF
D: -; size: few; J: TRBJ2-7; V: TRBV3-1/TRBV3-2; DNA: TGTGCCAGCAGCCAAGGTAACTCAGGGTTCTACGAGCAGTACTTC; CDR3: CASSQGNSGFYEQYF
D: -; size: few; J: TRBJ2-3; V: TRBV2; DNA: TGTGCCAGCAGTGAAGCGCTGGGTAGGGGCGGGGCTTTCACAGATACGCAGTATTTT; CDR3: CASSEALGRGGAFTDTQYF
D: -; size: -; J: TRBJ1-3; V: TRBV11-2; DNA: TGTGCCAGCAGCTTGCGAAAGTCGGGAAACACCATATATTTT; CDR3: CASSLRKSGNTIYF
D: -; size: -; J: TRBJ1-5; V: TRBV27; DNA: TGTGCCAGCAGTTTTGGGACTGATCAGCCCCAGCATTTT; CDR3: CASSFGTDQPQHF
D: -; size: -; J: TRBJ2-2; V: TRBV12-5; DNA: TGTGCTAGTGGAGAGGTGGCCACCGGGGAGCTGTTTTTT; CDR3: CASGEVATGELFF
D: TRBD2; size: -; J: TRBJ2-5; V: TRBV29-1; DNA: TGCAGCGTAGTCCTTACTAGCGGGGGGAGGGAGACCCAGTACTTC; CDR3: CSVVLTSGGRETQYF
D: -; size: -; J: TRBJ1-1; V: TRBV4-3; DNA: TGCGCCAGCAGCCCCCAACGGCAGGGGAGCACTGAAGCTTTCTTT; CDR3: CASSPQRQGSTEAFF
D: -; size: medium-sized; J: TRBJ1-6; V: TRBV11-3; DNA: TGTGCCAGCAGCTTAGGGGTCGAGGTGATTCATTCACCCCTCCACTTT; CDR3: CASSLGVEVIHSPLHF
D: -; size: few; J: TRBJ1-2; V: TRBV9; DNA: TGTGCCAGCAGCGTCGATCATAAGGCATGGGGGCCCAATGGCTACACCTTC; CDR3: CASSVDHKAWGPNGYTF
D: TRBD1; size: few; J: TRBJ2-7; V: TRBV19; DNA: TGTGCCACTCGAGGACAGGGAACGGCCGAGCAGTACTTC; CDR3: CATRGQGTAEQYF
D: TRBD1; size: once; J: TRBJ1-5; V: TRBV6-2/TRBV6-3; DNA: TGTGCCAGCAGTTACTCCGGGACAGGGGCAGGTATAGGAAGCAATCAGCCCCAGCATTTT; CDR3: CASSYSGTGAGIGSNQPQHF
D: -; size: -; J: TRBJ1-2; V: TRBV15; DNA: TGTGCCACCAGCCCAGGGCAGGTTAACTATGGCTACACCTTC; CDR3: CATSPGQVNYGYTF